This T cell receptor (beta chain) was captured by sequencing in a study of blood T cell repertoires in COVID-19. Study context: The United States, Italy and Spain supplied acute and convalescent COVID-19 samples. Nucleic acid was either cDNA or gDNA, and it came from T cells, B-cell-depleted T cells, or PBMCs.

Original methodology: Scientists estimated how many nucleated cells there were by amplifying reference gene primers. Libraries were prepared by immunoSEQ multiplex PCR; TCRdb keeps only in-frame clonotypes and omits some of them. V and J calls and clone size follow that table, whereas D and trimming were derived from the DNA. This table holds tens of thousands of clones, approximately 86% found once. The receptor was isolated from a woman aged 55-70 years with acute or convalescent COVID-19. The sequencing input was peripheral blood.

CDR3 coding DNA: TGTGCCAGCAGTCGGGACACCGTGGATGGCTACACCTTC. It specifies CASSRDTVDGYTF. V usage is TRBV2 and J usage is TRBJ1-2, with D maybe TRBD1 (6 bases). The CDR3 is 13 amino acids. The germline V gene encodes CDR1 SNHLY and CDR2 FYNNEI. Trimming shortened V by 5 bases and J by 6 bases, and 13 bases separated the two germline ends.